The 10 T cell receptor beta chains presented below share a single source sample, sequenced in a study of tumor-infiltrating lymphocytes in primary liver carcinoma. Between about 17 and 34 mg of unsorted bulk tissue served as the source from which RNA and DNA were co-extracted. Total RNA amounting to around 450 ng was the source from which TCR beta cDNA was made with a constant-region primer. Library construction for TCR beta comprised three nested multiplex PCR rounds performed with slightly modified ARM-PCR. The first two PCR rounds used TRBV1-TRBV30 primers with a Cbeta primer, 10 cycles each. Using its own MiXCR run on the multiplex PCR reads, TCRdb lists one record per CDR3 protein. The sample yields tens of thousands of distinct CDR3 sequences, roughly 80% seen once. The sequenced sample consisted of liver tumor tissue from sampling region 5. This sample's subset: tumor region T5, tumor centre. Receptor source: a woman between 25 and 40 years old with primary liver carcinoma and hepatitis B virus infection.

This clonotype is judged medium-sized (0.01 to 0.1%). The V gene is TRBV28, the J gene TRBJ2-3; D not resolved. The CDR3 has 13 amino acids. CDR1 is MDHEN, CDR2 SYDVKM, per germline. V lost 3 bases to trimming and J lost 6 bases, with 10 bases between them. The CDR3 coding sequence is TGTGCCAGCAGTTTTAACAGCGCTGATACGCAGTATTTT. As protein: CASSFNSADTQYF.

This chain joins TRBV11-2 and TRBJ2-1, with D hard to call. The CDR3 loop spans 16 amino acids. Germline V gene lookup returns CDR1 SGHAT and CDR2 FQNNGV. Trimming shortened V by 5 bases and J by 0 bases, and 14 bases separated the two germline ends. The CDR3 DNA reads TGTGCCAGCAGCGCAGACCCGGGTAGCTCCTACAATGAGCAGTTCTTC. Its protein product is CASSADPGSSYNEQFF.

On this clonotype itself: Lacking the conserved final phenylalanine or tryptophan, this CDR3 likely reflects a read error. V usage is TRBV5-1 and J usage is TRBJ1-1; D gene ambiguous. This CDR3 comprises 13 residues. Germline values: CDR1 SGHRS, CDR2 YFSETQ. V was shortened by 8 bases and J by 2 bases, with 13 bases between the two germline ends. The CDR3 DNA is TGCGCCAGGAGCCCCGACGGAAACACTGAAGCTTTCTTA. Protein product: CARSPDGNTEAFL.

The CDR3 DNA reads as TGTGCCAGCAGGGGGTTGGGGTCAGGGTTTACGGCGCGTTCCTACGAGCAGTACTTC. It translates to CASRGLGSGFTARSYEQYF. The chain links TRBV28 to TRBJ2-7; the D gene is possibly TRBD1 (5 bases). This CDR3 comprises 19 residues. Germline V gene sequence: CDR1 MDHEN, CDR2 SYDVKM. Trimming removed 6 bases from V and 1 base from J, with 28 bases in between.

To note about this clonotype: The junction and the germline gene differ at one end; a read error may be behind it. The chain's CDR3 is CASSSRTGFTGELLF. The CDR3 DNA sequence: TGTGCCAGCAGTTCGCGGACAGGGTTCACCGGGGAGCTTTTGTTT. The chain joins TRBV6-5 to TRBJ2-2; 8 bases are a match to TRBD1. CDR3 size: 15 residues. Germline loops: CDR1 MNHEY, CDR2 SVGAGI.

With regard to this clonotype: This likely comes from a read error, as the CDR3 has no conserved phenylalanine or tryptophan at its end. The CDR3 region has the DNA TGTGCCAGCAGCTTAGAAGGGGACGATAGGGAGGCCCAGTACTAC. This gives the protein CASSLEGDDREAQYY. J is TRBJ2-5 and V is TRBV7-8; D is perhaps TRBD2 (6 bases). Germline V gene sequence: CDR1 SGHVS, CDR2 FQNEAQ. V was pared by 1 base and J by 9 bases, with 18 bases between. CDR3 length equals 15 residues.

The genes are TRBV10-3 and TRBJ2-1; 10 bases are shared with TRBD2. With 7 bases clipped from V and 8 bases from J, the junction kept 17 bases outside the gene matches. The CDR3 has 17 residues. In germline, CDR1 is ENHRY, CDR2 SYGVKD. CDR3 loop: CAIKGEASGRTLDEQFF. The CDR3 nucleotides are TGTGCCATCAAGGGGGAGGCTAGCGGGAGAACTCTCGATGAGCAGTTCTTC.

With respect to this clonotype: Likely a read error: the CDR3 ends without its conserved phenylalanine or tryptophan. J is TRBJ2-7 and V is TRBV4-3, with TRBD2 matching 7 bases. The V gene's germline CDR1 is LGHNA and CDR2 YSLEER. The CDR3 covers 18 residues. DNA for the CDR3: TGCGCCAACAGCCAAGCTGTGACGGGAGGTCACATTAGCTACGAGCAGTACTAC. This gives the protein CANSQAVTGGHISYEQYY.

Worth noting for this clonotype: Mismatch with germline at one junction end may stem from a read error. This rearrangement joins TRBV5-5 to TRBJ2-4; no reliable D call. CDR3 length equals 14 residues. Germline V gives CDR1 SGHKS, CDR2 YYEKEE (reference sequence). The CDR3 region has the DNA TGTGCCAGCAGCTTGACATGGACGGCAAGCATTCAGTACTTT. As protein: CASSLTWTASIQYF.

Note on this clonotype: Sequence at one end of the junction differs from germline and may be a read error. J is TRBJ2-1 and V is TRBV11-2, with no clear D. The V gene's germline CDR1 is SGHAT and CDR2 FQNNGV. There are 15 residues in the CDR3. CDR3: CVSSLLERADDEQFF. The CDR3 DNA reads TGTGTCAGCAGCTTGTTGGAGCGAGCTGACGATGAGCAGTTCTTC.